A single sample gave rise to the 23 T cell receptor beta chains below, sequenced in a study of blood T cell repertoires in COVID-19. Profiled with immunoSEQ multiplex PCR; TCRdb holds only in-frame clones, not every one. Of 120,000 or so clones listed, 87% are singletons. The sequenced sample was peripheral blood. Every receptor here comes from a woman between 65 and 79 years old with acute or convalescent COVID-19.

This rearrangement joins TRBV7-9 to TRBJ1-1; no clear D gene. The CDR3 totals 16 residues. Germline V CDR1 and CDR2: SEHNR, FQNEAQ (reference sequence). V was clipped by 5 bases and J by 6 bases, with 22 bases between them. The CDR3: CASSRGMRGFDAEAFF. The CDR3, as DNA: TGTGCCAGCAGCCGAGGGATGAGAGGGTTTGACGCTGAAGCTTTCTTT.

This rearrangement joins TRBV3-1 (or the pseudogene TRBV3-2) to TRBJ2-2, with TRBD1 matching 9 bases. CDR3 length: 14 amino acids. The J segment lost 5 bases and the V segment lost 7 bases, leaving 5 bases of the junction unmatched. Germline V gives CDR1 LGHDT, CDR2 YNNKEL (reference sequence). The CDR3 loop is CASTRTGETGELFF. The CDR3, as DNA: TGTGCCAGCACCCGGACAGGGGAGACCGGGGAGCTGTTTTTT.

This clone was picked up one time. The V gene is TRBV7-9, the J gene TRBJ1-2; no firm D call. Trimming took off 5 bases at V and 8 bases at J, with 15 bases between the two ends. This CDR3 is built from 13 residues. CDR1 is SEHNR, CDR2 FQNEAQ, per germline (reference sequence). CDR3: CASSQVRAEGYTF. DNA for the CDR3: TGTGCCAGCAGCCAGGTGAGGGCGGAAGGCTACACCTTC.

The chain recombines TRBV15 with TRBJ2-5, with 11 bases matching TRBD1. Germline V gives CDR1 LNHNV, CDR2 YYDKDF (reference sequence). The CDR3 sequence is 14 residues long. Losses at the gene ends were 3 bases for V and 3 bases for J; bases not matched to a gene: 0. The CDR3 loop is CATSRGQGEETQYF. In DNA, the CDR3 is TGTGCCACCAGCAGGGGACAGGGGGAAGAGACCCAGTACTTC.

The chain joins TRBV4-1 to TRBJ1-4; 7 bases agree with TRBD1. CDR1 MGHRA and CDR2 YSYEKL come from the germline V gene. The CDR3 spans 16 residues. V gave up 2 bases and J gave up 8 bases; unmatched junction bases: 11. The CDR3 spells CASSQQRGQGREKLFF. In DNA form, the CDR3 reads TGCGCCAGCAGCCAACAAAGGGGGCAGGGTAGGGAAAAACTGTTTTTT.

The rearrangement links TRBV7-8 to TRBJ2-7, with 11 bases lining up with TRBD2. V shed 1 base and J 3 bases; nucleotides not matched to a gene: 2. The CDR3 length is 15 residues. Germline assignment: CDR1 SGHVS and CDR2 FQNEAQ. The DNA for the CDR3 is TGTGCCAGCAGCTTAGGACTAGCGGGGCTCTACGAGCAGTACTTC. Its protein is CASSLGLAGLYEQYF.

The rearrangement uses TRBV10-1 and TRBJ1-2; perhaps TRBD1 as D (6 bases). The CDR3 has 13 amino acids. CDR1 is WNHNN and CDR2 is SYGVQD in the germline V gene (reference sequence). V gave up 7 bases and J gave up 1 base, with 10 bases separating them. CDR3: CASILDSNYGYTF. CDR3 in DNA: TGCGCCAGCATCTTGGACAGTAACTATGGCTACACCTTC.

J is TRBJ2-7 and V is TRBV3-1 (or the pseudogene TRBV3-2), with D maybe TRBD1 (6 bases). The CDR3 totals 14 residues. Trimming removed 4 bases at V and 2 bases at J, with 12 bases between. Germline CDR1 reads LGHDT; CDR2 reads YNNKEL (reference sequence). CDR3 sequence reads: CASSPQQGAYEQYF. CDR3 DNA sequence: TGTGCCAGCAGCCCGCAACAGGGCGCCTACGAGCAGTACTTC.

The V call is TRBV6-5, the J call TRBJ1-4; a possible D gene is TRBD1 (6 bases). The CDR3 runs to 16 residues. Germline V CDR1 and CDR2: MNHEY, SVGAGI. Deletions cut 3 bases from V and 7 bases from J, with 18 bases between. The CDR3, as DNA: TGTGCCAGCAGTTATTACCAACAGGGTGGAGCTGAAAAACTGTTTTTT. Translated, it gives CASSYYQQGGAEKLFF.

This rearrangement joins TRBV24-1 to TRBJ1-6; no clear D gene. Germline assignment: CDR1 KGHDR and CDR2 SFDVKD. The CDR3 covers 15 residues. Trimming pared 4 bases from V and 6 bases from J, leaving 12 bases between. The CDR3 region has the DNA TGTGCCACCAGTGACCGAGGAGTTTCTAATTCACCCCTCCACTTT. Translation: CATSDRGVSNSPLHF.

This clone was seen only once. CDR3 nucleotides: TGTGCCAGCAGGCCAGGGCTTGGTGGCTACACCTTC. Its protein product is CASRPGLGGYTF. The chain recombines TRBV9 with TRBJ1-2; possible D gene TRBD1, 5 bases. V lost 5 bases, J lost 7 bases, and 12 bases lay in between. The CDR3 length is 12 residues. Looked up from germline, CDR1 is SGDLS and CDR2 is YYNGEE.

This chain joins TRBV24-1 and TRBJ1-6; no firm D call. The CDR3 runs to 15 residues. Trimming cost V 2 bases and J 4 bases, with 8 bases left between them. CDR1 and CDR2 from the germline V gene are KGHDR and SFDVKD. CDR3 DNA sequence: TGTGCCACCAGTGATTCGAGGCAGTATAATTCACCCCTCCACTTT. It yields the protein CATSDSRQYNSPLHF.

The rearrangement links TRBV7-8 to TRBJ1-5, with D tentatively TRBD1 (5 bases). The V and J ends lost 5 bases and 5 bases respectively, with 7 bases between them. This CDR3 comprises 12 residues. Germline CDR1 reads SGHVS; CDR2 reads FQNEAQ. The chain's CDR3 is CASSPRDQPQHF. CDR3 nucleotides: TGTGCCAGCAGCCCCAGGGATCAGCCCCAGCATTTT.

Here the CDR3 reads CASSPSQAYSGNTIYF. DNA of the CDR3: TGTGCCAGCTCACCTAGTCAGGCATACTCTGGAAACACCATATATTTT. This sequence joins TRBV18 and TRBJ1-3; D call uncertain. V was clipped by 3 bases and J by 0 bases, with 12 bases between them. The V gene's germline CDR1 is KGHSH and CDR2 LQKENI. The CDR3 consists of 16 residues.

The rearrangement joins TRBV19 to TRBJ1-6, with 8 bases fitting TRBD1. V gave up 10 bases and J gave up 7 bases; unmatched junction bases: 9. The CDR3 totals 14 residues. Germline V gives CDR1 LNHDA, CDR2 SQIVND (reference sequence). CDR3: CAKRQGKQNSPLHF. The CDR3 bases are TGTGCCAAAAGACAGGGGAAGCAAAATTCACCCCTCCACTTT.

This clone showed up just once. The rearrangement joins TRBV28 to TRBJ2-3; D is ambiguous. The CDR3 covers 15 residues. Trimming removed 6 bases from V and 4 bases from J, with 17 bases in between. Germline V gene sequence: CDR1 MDHEN, CDR2 SYDVKM. The CDR3 DNA sequence: TGTGCCAGCAGCTACCTTGGCATAAGCGCAGATACGCAGTATTTT. Its protein product is CASSYLGISADTQYF.

The chain carries TRBV12-3 or TRBV12-4 and TRBJ1-1, with 8 bases matching TRBD1. The V gene end was trimmed by 6 bases and the J gene end by 4 bases; junction bases not matched to a gene: 4. This CDR3 is built from 13 residues. The CDR3 DNA reads as TGTGCCAGCAGAGGACAGGGCGGCACTGAAGCTTTCTTT. Translating it yields CASRGQGGTEAFF.

The rearrangement links TRBV3-1 (or the pseudogene TRBV3-2) to TRBJ1-2; 7 bases are shared with TRBD1. The ends lost 4 bases at V and 7 bases at J; junction bases unmatched: 9. The germline V gene has CDR1 LGHDT and CDR2 YNNKEL (reference sequence). This CDR3 is built from 14 residues. The CDR3 coding sequence is TGTGCCAGCAGCCCTCGAGACAGGGAAAGTGGCTACACCTTC. This sequence encodes CASSPRDRESGYTF.

This clone is a singleton in its sample. The chain combines TRBV7-9 with TRBJ1-5; tentative D call: TRBD1 (6 bases). Germline loops: CDR1 SEHNR, CDR2 FQNEAQ (reference sequence). There are 19 residues in the CDR3. Trimming shortened V by 5 bases and J by 7 bases, and 30 bases separated the two germline ends. CDR3 DNA sequence: TGTGCCAGCAGCCTTTGGCGAGTAGGGGGAAAGGAATCGATCCAGCCCCAGCATTTT. It yields the protein CASSLWRVGGKESIQPQHF.

The chain has TRBV5-1 and TRBJ2-1; 10 bases map to TRBD1. The CDR3 contains 15 residues. Germline-derived CDR1 and CDR2 are SGHRS and YFSETQ. V trimming: 0 bases; J trimming: 9 bases; junction bases outside the gene matches: 6. CDR3 region: CASSLGDRGLFEQFF. Written as DNA, the CDR3 is TGCGCCAGCAGCTTGGGTGACAGGGGGCTTTTTGAGCAGTTCTTC.

This rearrangement joins TRBV2 to TRBJ2-3; D perhaps matches TRBD2 (5 bases). The CDR3 extends over 14 amino acids. Trimming shortened V by 6 bases and J by 3 bases, and 13 bases separated the two germline ends. Germline V gene lookup returns CDR1 SNHLY and CDR2 FYNNEI. The DNA of the CDR3 is TGTGCCAGCAGGGGGAGAGGGAGAACAGATACGCAGTATTTT. Encoded protein: CASRGRGRTDTQYF.

The V call is TRBV15, the J call TRBJ1-1; 10 bases line up with TRBD1. Germline V lookup: CDR1 LNHNV, CDR2 YYDKDF (reference sequence). The CDR3 has 16 residues. V shed 3 bases, J shed 5 bases, and the junction held 9 bases outside the gene matches. This CDR3 is CATSSRDRGLRTEAFF. The CDR3 DNA reads as TGTGCCACCAGCAGCAGGGACAGGGGTTTAAGGACTGAAGCTTTCTTT.

The V and J genes are TRBV5-6 and TRBJ1-2; 7 nucleotides match TRBD1. J gave up 5 bases and V 0 bases, and 7 bases lay outside the gene matches. CDR1 is SGHDT and CDR2 is YYEEEE in the germline V gene. CDR3 length equals 15 residues. Here the CDR3 reads CASSLVGQAGYGYTF. CDR3 sequence (DNA): TGTGCCAGCAGCTTGGTAGGACAGGCCGGGTATGGCTACACCTTC.